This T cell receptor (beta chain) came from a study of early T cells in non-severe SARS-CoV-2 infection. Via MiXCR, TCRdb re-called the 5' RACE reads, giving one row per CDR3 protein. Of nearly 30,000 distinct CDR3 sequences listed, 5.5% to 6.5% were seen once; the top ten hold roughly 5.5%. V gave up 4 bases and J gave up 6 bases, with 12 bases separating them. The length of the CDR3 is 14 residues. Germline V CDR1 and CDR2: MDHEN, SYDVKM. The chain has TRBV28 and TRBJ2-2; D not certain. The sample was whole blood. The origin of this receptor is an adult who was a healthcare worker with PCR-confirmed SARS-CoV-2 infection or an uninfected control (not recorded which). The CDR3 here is CASSWYDPPGELFF. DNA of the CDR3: TGTGCCAGCAGTTGGTACGACCCGCCCGGGGAGCTGTTTTTT.